The 20 T cell receptor beta chains reported below all come from one sample, sequenced in a study of cytomegalovirus exposure and HLA in healthy donors (dated by TCRdb to about 2017). The library came from the immunoSEQ multiplex PCR assay. The multiplex PCR relied on a mix of 60 forward primers for TCR Vbeta segments and 13 reverse primers for TCR Jbeta segments. Entries here come from immuneACCESS through TCRdb and include only in-frame sequences with V and J called. Some clones fail to appear in such tables; in the studies checked, an unresolved V gene covers under half of the shortfall, and the cause of the remainder is unknown. Present in this sample are roughly 150,000 clones, around 72% of which were seen just once. The top ten clones comprise 2% to 2.5% of the sample. The sequenced material came from PBMCs. The receptors come from a middle-aged man in good health and CMV-seronegative.

The V gene is TRBV4-3, the J gene TRBJ2-3, with 7 bases fitting TRBD2. CDR3 length: 14 residues. Trimming at V came to 0 bases and at J to 5 bases, leaving 2 bases not matched to a gene. Germline V CDR1 and CDR2: LGHNA, YSLEER. This chain's CDR3 is CASSQEGEGDTQYF. The CDR3 DNA sequence: TGCGCCAGCAGCCAAGAAGGGGAGGGAGATACGCAGTATTTT.

This chain joins TRBV5-1 and TRBJ1-5; the D gene is possibly TRBD1 (5 bases). The V end lost 0 bases, the J end lost 3 bases, and 10 bases lay between the germline ends. Germline assignment: CDR1 SGHRS and CDR2 YFSETQ. The CDR3 has 15 residues. CDR3 protein: CASSLGGGDNQPQHF. CDR3 DNA sequence: TGCGCCAGCAGCTTGGGGGGGGGTGACAATCAGCCCCAGCATTTT.

The rearrangement links TRBV19 to TRBJ1-2, with D hard to call. The CDR3 has 12 amino acids. Between the trimmed V and J ends, which lost 8 bases and 1 base, there was a span of 8 bases. The germline V gene encodes CDR1 LNHDA and CDR2 SQIVND (reference sequence). The CDR3 loop reads CASRDSNYGYTF. CDR3 bases: TGTGCCAGTCGAGATAGTAACTATGGCTACACCTTC. Full variable domain (outside the CDR3, taken from reference TRBV19 and TRBJ1-2): DGGITQSPKYLFRKEGQNVTLSCEQNLNHDAMYWYRQDPGQGLRLIYYSQIVNDFQKGDIAEGYSVSREKKESFPLTVTSAQKNPTAFYLCASRDSNYGYTFGSGTRLTVV.

The V call is TRBV19, the J call TRBJ1-5; 11 bases align to TRBD1. This CDR3 is built from 15 residues. With V trimmed by 7 bases and J by 0 bases, 2 bases remained unmatched. Germline loops: CDR1 LNHDA, CDR2 SQIVND (reference sequence). The CDR3 sequence is CASIGTGGSNQPQHF. In DNA form, the CDR3 reads TGTGCCAGTATCGGGACAGGGGGTAGCAATCAGCCCCAGCATTTT.

V usage is TRBV5-1 and J usage is TRBJ1-4; 8 positions match TRBD1. V dropped 3 bases and J dropped 7; count of bases not matched to a gene: 11. Germline-derived CDR1 and CDR2 are SGHRS and YFSETQ. CDR3 length: 16 residues. CDR3 sequence reads: CASSWALQGGSEKLFF. The CDR3 nucleotides read TGCGCCAGCAGCTGGGCGTTACAGGGGGGGAGTGAAAAACTGTTTTTT.

The chain is built from TRBV19 and TRBJ2-7; the D gene is possibly TRBD2 (6 bases). V gave up 3 bases and J gave up 2 bases, with 8 bases separating them. The CDR3 runs 13 residues. Germline-derived CDR1 and CDR2 are LNHDA and SQIVND (reference sequence). The CDR3: CASSISGAYEQYF. In nucleotides, the CDR3 is TGTGCCAGTAGTATTTCGGGGGCCTACGAGCAGTACTTC.

This chain connects TRBV4-1 to TRBJ2-2; TRBD1 matches 7 bases. The CDR3 consists of 15 residues. Germline V gene data show CDR1 as MGHRA and CDR2 as YSYEKL. Germline trimming cut 0 bases from V and 6 bases from J; bases unmatched to any gene: 4. The CDR3 reads CASSQDPQGAGELFF. The CDR3 coding sequence is TGCGCCAGCAGCCAAGATCCGCAGGGGGCCGGGGAGCTGTTTTTT.

V and J are TRBV7-9 and TRBJ2-7; 7 bases align to TRBD1. CDR3 length: 16 residues. The J segment lost 6 bases and the V segment lost 0 bases, leaving 11 bases of the junction unmatched. Looked up from germline, CDR1 is SEHNR and CDR2 is FQNEAQ (reference sequence). DNA for the CDR3: TGTGCCAGCAGCTTAGCAACCGGGACAGCCTGGGGCGAGCAGTACTTC. This gives the protein CASSLATGTAWGEQYF. Based on the CDR3 plus reference TRBV7-9 and TRBJ2-7, the full variable domain is DTGVSQNPRHKITKRGQNVTFRCDPISEHNRLYWYRQTLGQGPEFLTYFQNEAQLEKSRLLSDRFSAERPKGSFSTLEIQRTEQGDSAMYLCASSLATGTAWGEQYFGPGTRLTVT.

The chain recombines TRBV19 with TRBJ2-3; D is perhaps TRBD2 (6 bases). V was trimmed by 7 bases and J by 2 bases, leaving 19 bases between them. CDR1 LNHDA and CDR2 SQIVND come from the germline V gene (reference sequence). This CDR3 is built from 16 residues. CDR3 residues: CASTVGPGLSTDTQYF. The CDR3 bases are TGTGCCAGTACTGTGGGACCGGGACTTTCCACAGATACGCAGTATTTT.

The chain joins TRBV7-2 to TRBJ2-7, with 9 bases matching TRBD2. Germline V gene sequence: CDR1 SGHTA, CDR2 FQGNSA. There are 17 residues in the CDR3. The V and J ends lost 4 bases and 2 bases, in that order; junction bases with no gene match: 12. As DNA, the CDR3 is TGTGCCAGCAGCTCCAGCACGTCTAGCGGGGAAACCTACGAGCAGTACTTC. As protein: CASSSSTSSGETYEQYF.

This clone was found a few times. The chain links TRBV2 to TRBJ1-2; D not resolved. Trimming removed 6 bases at V and 0 bases at J, with 8 bases between. Germline V gene sequence: CDR1 SNHLY, CDR2 FYNNEI. This CDR3 has 13 amino acids. CDR3 DNA sequence: TGTGCCAGCAGCTCTTCGGCTAACTATGGCTACACCTTC. Encoded protein: CASSSSANYGYTF.

The chain combines TRBV14 with TRBJ1-4; 11 bases match TRBD1. The CDR3 is made up of 21 amino acids. Germline V gene data show CDR1 as SGHDN and CDR2 as FVKESK. V shed 0 bases, J shed 5 bases, and the junction held 17 bases outside the gene matches. CDR3 residues: CASSQDPNGQGARGDNEKLFF. DNA for the CDR3: TGTGCCAGCAGCCAAGACCCCAACGGACAGGGGGCCCGCGGGGACAATGAAAAACTGTTTTTT.

The rearrangement links TRBV5-1 to TRBJ1-1, with D hard to call. The length of the CDR3 is 14 residues. The V and J ends lost 3 bases and 7 bases respectively, with 16 bases between them. The germline V gene has CDR1 SGHRS and CDR2 YFSETQ. CDR3 sequence reads: CASSSGAELNEAFF. The CDR3 DNA sequence: TGCGCCAGCAGCTCTGGAGCGGAACTAAATGAAGCTTTCTTT.

CDR3 nucleotide sequence: TGTGCCAGCAGCACTGCGCAGGGGGCCTACGAGCAGTACTTC. Its protein is CASSTAQGAYEQYF. J is TRBJ2-7 and V is TRBV7-9; 7 bases are shared with TRBD1. Germline assignment: CDR1 SEHNR and CDR2 FQNEAQ (reference sequence). V trimming: 5 bases; J trimming: 2 bases; junction bases outside the gene matches: 6. This CDR3 has 14 residues.

This clone was found a few times. The genes are TRBV25-1 and TRBJ1-2; 8 bases are shared with TRBD1. This CDR3 is built from 16 residues. CDR1 is MGHDK and CDR2 is SYGVNS in the germline V gene. J was trimmed by 7 bases and V by 2 bases; bases with no gene match: 12. Written as DNA, the CDR3 is TGTGCCAGCAGTGAACCGCTTCAGGGGGCAGGGCGTGGCTACACCTTC. It encodes CASSEPLQGAGRGYTF.

This clone occurred a few times. The rearrangement uses TRBV5-1 and TRBJ2-3, with 8 positions matching TRBD1. The CDR3 has 14 amino acids. Germline lookup yields CDR1 SGHRS and CDR2 YFSETQ. V lost 3 bases to trimming and J lost 4 bases; unmatched junction nucleotides: 4. CDR3 sequence (DNA): TGCGCCAGCAGCTCTCCACAGGGGGCAGATACGCAGTATTTT. Protein: CASSSPQGADTQYF. The variable domain in full, completed from reference TRBV5-1 and TRBJ2-3, reads KAGVTQTPRYLIKTRGQQVTLSCSPISGHRSVSWYQQTPGQGLQFLFEYFSETQRNKGNFPGRFSGRQFSNSRSEMNVSTLELGDSALYLCASSSPQGADTQYFGPGTRLTVL.

V and J are TRBV5-1 and TRBJ2-7, with 7 bases lining up with TRBD1. The CDR3 totals 14 residues. From germline, CDR1 is SGHRS and CDR2 YFSETQ. V trimming: 3 bases; J trimming: 3 bases; junction bases outside the gene matches: 6. CDR3 amino acids: CASSSGTANYEQYF. The CDR3 DNA is TGCGCCAGCAGCTCGGGGACAGCCAACTACGAGCAGTACTTC.

V is TRBV5-4 and J is TRBJ2-7; D is unclear. Germline-derived CDR1 and CDR2 are SGHNT and YYREEE (reference sequence). V gave up 0 bases and J gave up 0 bases, with 10 bases separating them. The CDR3 consists of 15 residues. The CDR3 reads CASSLGQRSSYEQYF. As DNA, the CDR3 is TGTGCCAGCAGCTTGGGCCAAAGGAGCTCCTACGAGCAGTACTTC.

The J gene is TRBJ2-7, the V gene TRBV10-3; no reliable D call. Per the germline V gene, CDR1 is ENHRY and CDR2 is SYGVKD. V lost 4 bases and J 3 bases, leaving 13 bases between the germline ends. The CDR3 runs to 14 residues. CDR3 residues: CAISGRMANYEQYF. CDR3 bases: TGTGCCATCAGTGGCAGGATGGCAAACTACGAGCAGTACTTC.

This clone has more than one count but fewer than ten. The chain links TRBV6-5 to TRBJ1-4, with 7 bases that match TRBD1. Trimming cost V 6 bases and J 8 bases; bases outside gene matches: 12. Germline loops: CDR1 MNHEY, CDR2 SVGAGI. The CDR3 has 15 amino acids. CDR3 in amino acids: CASSVRGSGQEKLFF. DNA for the CDR3: TGTGCCAGCAGCGTCAGGGGGTCAGGGCAGGAAAAACTGTTTTTT.